Sequencing of this T cell receptor (beta chain) was carried out in a study of blood T cell repertoires in COVID-19. Study background: T cells, B-cell-depleted T cells, or PBMCs provided the cDNA or gDNA that served as material.

Clones were sequenced by immunoSEQ multiplex PCR, and TCRdb holds only the in-frame ones, with some missing. The profile shows roughly 200,000 clones, nearly 90% of them singletons. The germline V gene has CDR1 ENHRY and CDR2 SYGVKD. This CDR3 comprises 14 residues. V dropped 7 bases and J dropped 1 base, with 10 bases sitting between them. Seattle participants joined during active infection and were tracked over time. The specimen sequenced was peripheral blood. V is TRBV10-3 and J is TRBJ2-2; possibly TRBD1 for D (6 bases). The sequence derives from a man aged 45-65 years with COVID-19, enrolled during active disease. CDR3 nucleotides: TGTGCCATCAAAACGGGACAGAACACCGGGGAGCTGTTTTTT. Translated, it gives CAIKTGQNTGELFF.